This T cell receptor (beta chain) derives from a study of cytomegalovirus exposure and HLA in healthy donors. The ends lost 10 bases at V and 1 base at J; junction bases unmatched: 3. Germline-derived CDR1 and CDR2 are MNHNS and SASEGT. The CDR3 consists of 12 residues. Primers for the PCR totalled 60 Vbeta and 13 Jbeta. Profiling relied on immunoSEQ multiplex PCR, and the TCRdb table lists in-frame clones only, not all of them. The repertoire has 140,000 or so clones, about 85% of them found once; the top ten carry more than 2%. The TCR was taken from a boy between 2 and 10 years old in good health and CMV-seronegative. Sequenced sample: PBMCs. The rearrangement links TRBV6-1 to TRBJ2-7; 8 bases match TRBD1. The DNA for the CDR3 is TGTGCCACCGGGACAGGTTCCTACGAGCAGTACTTC. Translated: CATGTGSYEQYF.